This T cell receptor (beta chain) was sequenced during a study of blood T cell repertoires in COVID-19 (dated by TCRdb to 2018 to 2021). Notes on the research overall: Collaborator samples came from the United States, Italy and Spain and covered acute and convalescent phases of COVID-19. The samples were drawn from two sources: the first 160 participants of the ongoing ImmuneRACE study, and 950 to 1,500 subjects contributed by 6 global collaborators. Where HLA class I and class II types were available, the types were taken from metadata supplied by the sample provider, not from assay-based typing. Sample metadata almost always included a de-identified subject ID, COVID-19 status, age in years and sex. The material from the prospective study consisted of cDNA or gDNA derived from T cells, B-cell-depleted T cells, or PBMCs. The dataset comprised deeply sampled blood TCRbeta repertoires from subjects exposed to, actively infected with, or recovered from COVID-19. The repertoires were made available in a free public database intended to serve as a resource for research on the immune response to SARS-CoV-2. Paper-wide results and their limitations: How much clinical and demographic metadata was included differed by source and by participant, and the metadata was provided uncurated.

Comment on this clone: Its cognate antigen has yet to be identified. Base qualities are not provided; no much larger clone lies one nucleotide away.

The immunoSEQ Assay, a bias-controlled multiplex PCR, was used to amplify TCRbeta CDR3 regions from genomic DNA. The paper's data handling went like this. Nucleated cell counts per sample were estimated from amplification of reference gene primers within the assay. Sequence reads were collapsed and filtered to measure the absolute abundance of every unique TCRbeta CDR3 rearrangement. For each sample, productive Simpson clonality was calculated as the square root of Simpson's diversity index across productive rearrangements. What TCRdb holds here is the immuneACCESS table cut down to in-frame rearrangements. Part of the clones is not present; checked against another copy, under half of the missing clones reflect an unresolved V gene, and the others are unexplained. V, J and clone size derive from that table, while D and trimming were established from the DNA sequence. The sample records about 150,000 clones, 70% to 90% of which are singletons. Jointly, the top ten make up roughly 8.3% of the sample.

Unmatched junction bases come to 13, with V trimmed by 4 bases and J by 3 bases. The CDR3 contains 17 residues, cysteine and phenylalanine counted. Of all the DNA, just the CDR3 is kept, 51 bases in frame from base 1. From a lookup of the germline V gene, CDR1 and CDR2 are SGHVS and FQNEAQ. One collaborating source in Seattle enrolled patients during active infection and followed them longitudinally through the course of disease. Collaborating institutions collected whole blood in K2EDTA tubes following their own protocols. Collaborator samples were shipped for TCRbeta analysis as frozen whole blood, isolated PBMCs, or DNA extracted from either sample type.

The sample consisted of peripheral blood. The rearranged segments are TRBV7-8 and TRBJ1-1; TRBD1 matches 8 bases in the middle. The receptor's source is a woman aged 55-70 years with COVID-19, enrolled during active disease. The CDR3 region has the sequence CASSSRSDRESYTEAFF. The DNA reads TGTGCCAGCAGCTCCCGGTCGGACAGGGAATCTTACACTGAAGCTTTCTTT.